Below are 15 T cell receptor beta chains sequenced from a single sample in a study of cytomegalovirus exposure and HLA in healthy donors (dated by TCRdb to 2016 to 2017). The method behind the library was the immunoSEQ multiplex PCR assay. For the multiplex PCR, a mixture combining 60 forward primers for TCR Vbeta segments and 13 reverse primers for TCR Jbeta segments was used. TCRdb limited this immuneACCESS table to in-frame rearrangements with V and J called. A share of clones is missing; checked studies link under half to unresolved V genes, and the rest is unexplained. In all, the sample holds about 130,000 clones, and around 72% of those were seen once. About 1.8% of the sample is in the top ten clones. Sequences were obtained from PBMCs. The receptors were sampled from a woman in her forties in good health and CMV-seronegative.

This clone appeared a single time. The chain is built from TRBV10-1 and TRBJ1-1; a possible D gene is TRBD1 (5 bases). The germline V and J ends were trimmed by 4 bases and 4 bases, with 13 bases remaining between them. Germline CDR1 is WNHNN and CDR2 is SYGVQD (reference sequence). This CDR3 is 14 amino acids long. CDR3 sequence (DNA): TGCGCCAGCAGTGTGAACGGACAAGGCACTGAAGCTTTCTTT. Encoded protein: CASSVNGQGTEAFF.

V gene TRBV7-9 combines with J gene TRBJ2-5; no firm D call. TRBJ2-7 explains the end of the DNA better; the J call may be wrong. Per the germline V gene, CDR1 is SEHNR and CDR2 is FQNEAQ (reference sequence). This CDR3 spans 14 amino acids. In DNA form, the CDR3 reads TGTGCCAGCAGCTTAGAGTCCCAAGCCTACGAGCAGTACTTC. It encodes CASSLESQAYEQYF.

V gene TRBV28 combines with J gene TRBJ2-5; TRBD1 matches 10 bases. V was pared by 6 bases and J by 5 bases, with 3 bases of the junction left unmatched. This CDR3 is built from 13 residues. Per the germline V gene, CDR1 is MDHEN and CDR2 is SYDVKM. This chain's CDR3 is CASRPGQGETQYF. The CDR3 DNA reads TGTGCCAGCAGACCGGGACAGGGGGAGACCCAGTACTTC. Supplemented by reference TRBV28 and TRBJ2-5, the full variable domain reads DVKVTQSSRYLVKRTGEKVFLECVQDMDHENMFWYRQDPGLGLRLIYFSYDVKMKEKGDIPEGYSVSREKKERFSLILESASTNQTSMYLCASRPGQGETQYFGPGTRLLVL.

This sequence joins TRBV5-1 and TRBJ1-1, with D maybe TRBD1 (6 bases). The CDR3 extends over 14 amino acids. Trimming took off 4 bases at V and 1 base at J, with 11 bases between the two ends. Germline V lookup: CDR1 SGHRS, CDR2 YFSETQ. The CDR3 bases are TGCGCCAGCAGCCGCGACAGGACGAACACTGAAGCTTTCTTT. Its translation is CASSRDRTNTEAFF. Full variable domain (outside the CDR3, taken from reference TRBV5-1 and TRBJ1-1): KAGVTQTPRYLIKTRGQQVTLSCSPISGHRSVSWYQQTPGQGLQFLFEYFSETQRNKGNFPGRFSGRQFSNSRSEMNVSTLELGDSALYLCASSRDRTNTEAFFGQGTRLTVV.

The rearrangement links TRBV27 to TRBJ2-7, with TRBD2 as a possible D gene (6 bases). Germline V gene sequence: CDR1 MNHEY, CDR2 SMNVEV (reference sequence). The ends were cut back, 6 bases at V and 4 bases at J, with 19 bases in the middle. The CDR3 sequence is 15 residues long. The CDR3 spells CASRSSGGKVYEQYF. CDR3 in DNA: TGTGCCAGCAGGTCCTCCGGGGGAAAGGTGTACGAGCAGTACTTC.

The chain combines TRBV27 with TRBJ2-2; a weak D match, TRBD2 (6 bases). V was clipped by 5 bases and J by 3 bases, with 22 bases between them. This CDR3 spans 18 amino acids. Germline V CDR1 and CDR2: MNHEY, SMNVEV (reference sequence). CDR3 DNA: TGTGCCAGCAGTGCCTGGGCCGTGGCGGGACGATACACCGGGGAGCTGTTTTTT. This encodes CASSAWAVAGRYTGELFF.

The CDR3 bases are TGCAGCGTTAACGGACTAGCGGGAGAGAGGGTTTGGGAGACCCAGTACTTC. It encodes CSVNGLAGERVWETQYF. The V gene is TRBV29-1, the J gene TRBJ2-5; 13 nucleotides agree with TRBD2. Germline V gene sequence: CDR1 SQVTM, CDR2 ANQGSEA. CDR3 length: 17 amino acids. V shed 5 bases and J 5 bases; nucleotides not matched to a gene: 14. Drawing the rest from reference TRBV29-1 and TRBJ2-5, the complete variable domain is SAVISQKPSRDICQRGTSLTIQCQVDSQVTMMFWYRQQPGQSLTLIATANQGSEATYESGFVIDKFPISRPNLTFSTLTVSNMSPEDSSIYLCSVNGLAGERVWETQYFGPGTRLLVL.

This clone was seen only once. The chain carries TRBV27 and TRBJ2-5, with D hard to call. V gave up 5 bases and J gave up 3 bases, with 10 bases separating them. Looked up from germline, CDR1 is MNHEY and CDR2 is SMNVEV (reference sequence). The CDR3 has 13 residues. CDR3 sequence (DNA): TGTGCCAGCAGTCCCGGGTTTAAAGAGACCCAGTACTTC. Translation gives CASSPGFKETQYF.

V and J are TRBV6-5 and TRBJ1-1; D is perhaps TRBD1 (5 bases). The germline V and J ends were trimmed by 7 bases and 11 bases, with 20 bases remaining between them. CDR3 length: 13 amino acids. The germline gives CDR1 MNHEY, CDR2 SVGAGI. The CDR3 bases are TGTGCCAGCACTCACGTCGACCAGGGAGGGGCTTTCTTT. Protein: CASTHVDQGGAFF.

V and J are TRBV6-1 and TRBJ1-2; TRBD1 matches 8 bases. Germline V lookup: CDR1 MNHNS, CDR2 SASEGT. The CDR3 sequence is 15 residues long. With V trimmed by 0 bases and J by 7 bases, 7 bases remained unmatched. CDR3: CASSEAPTGDFGYTF. CDR3 in DNA: TGTGCCAGCAGTGAAGCCCCGACAGGGGACTTTGGCTACACCTTC.

V and J are TRBV12-5 and TRBJ2-3; 11 bases align to TRBD2. Germline V CDR1 and CDR2: LGHNT, FRNRAP. J was trimmed by 2 bases and V by 1 base; bases with no gene match: 8. CDR3 length: 18 residues. The CDR3 sequence: CASGLATTSGGNTDTQYF. Here the CDR3 DNA reads TGTGCTAGTGGTTTGGCAACAACTAGCGGGGGAAACACAGATACGCAGTATTTT.

The chain recombines TRBV30 with TRBJ2-7; perhaps TRBD2 as D (6 bases). V lost 3 bases and J 0 bases, leaving 9 bases between the germline ends. The germline V gene has CDR1 GTSNPN and CDR2 SVGIG (reference sequence). The length of the CDR3 is 13 residues. This CDR3 is CAWRLARSYEQYF. CDR3 DNA: TGTGCCTGGAGACTAGCCCGCTCCTACGAGCAGTACTTC.

The chain carries TRBV29-1 and TRBJ1-2; D is possibly TRBD1 (5 bases). The germline gives CDR1 SQVTM, CDR2 ANQGSEA. V was cut by 0 bases and J by 4 bases, with 9 bases left in between. This CDR3 region has 13 residues. CDR3 loop: CSVEETASYGYTF. The CDR3 nucleotides are TGCAGCGTTGAAGAGACAGCTAGCTATGGCTACACCTTC.

V gene TRBV4-1 combines with J gene TRBJ2-5, with TRBD2 matching 10 bases. This CDR3 comprises 14 residues. With V trimmed by 4 bases and J by 3 bases, 2 bases remained unmatched. Germline CDR1 reads MGHRA; CDR2 reads YSYEKL. CDR3 in amino acids: CASSPGLAEETQYF. In DNA, the CDR3 is TGCGCCAGCAGCCCCGGACTAGCGGAAGAGACCCAGTACTTC.

On this clone: One end of the junction does not line up with germline, which may come from a read error. V is TRBV5-1 and J is TRBJ2-3; tentatively, D is TRBD2 (6 bases). Germline V gene data show CDR1 as SGHRS and CDR2 as YFSETQ. This CDR3 is 12 amino acids long. The CDR3 spells CASSITGLRWDF. CDR3 coding DNA: TGCGCCAGCAGCATCACGGGACTCCGGTGGGATTTT.